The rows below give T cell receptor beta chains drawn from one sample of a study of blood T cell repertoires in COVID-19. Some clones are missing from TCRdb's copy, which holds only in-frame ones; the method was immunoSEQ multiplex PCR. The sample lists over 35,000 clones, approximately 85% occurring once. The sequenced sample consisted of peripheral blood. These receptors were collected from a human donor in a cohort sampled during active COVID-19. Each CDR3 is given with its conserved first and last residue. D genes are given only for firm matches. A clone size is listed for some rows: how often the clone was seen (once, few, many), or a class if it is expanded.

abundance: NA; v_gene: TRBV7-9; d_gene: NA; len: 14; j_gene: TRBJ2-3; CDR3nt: TGTGCCAGCAGCCCCGAGGGCCCTTGGGATACGCAGTATTTT; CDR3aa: CASSPEGPWDTQYF
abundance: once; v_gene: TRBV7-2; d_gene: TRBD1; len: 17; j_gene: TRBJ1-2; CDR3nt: TGTGCCAGCAGCCCCCTCGGGACAGGGGGCTTTTTCTATGGCTACACCTTC; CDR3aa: CASSPLGTGGFFYGYTF
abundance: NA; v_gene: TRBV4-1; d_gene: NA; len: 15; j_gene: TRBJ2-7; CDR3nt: TGCGCCAGCAGCCCCTCCTCTCAGGGCACCTACGAGCAGTACTTC; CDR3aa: CASSPSSQGTYEQYF
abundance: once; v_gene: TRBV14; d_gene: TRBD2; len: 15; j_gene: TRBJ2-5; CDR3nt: TGTGCCAGCAGCCAAGGACTAGCGGGGGTGGAGACCCAGTACTTC; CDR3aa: CASSQGLAGVETQYF
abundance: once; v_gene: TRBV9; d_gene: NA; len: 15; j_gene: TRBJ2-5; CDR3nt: TGTGCCAGCAGCGTAGGGAGGGGAGTTAGGGAGACCCAGTACTTC; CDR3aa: CASSVGRGVRETQYF
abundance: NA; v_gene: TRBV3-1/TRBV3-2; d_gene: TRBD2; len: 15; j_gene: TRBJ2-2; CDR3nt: TGTGCCAGCAGCCAAGGCGGGAGGGCCGACGGGGAGCTGTTTTTT; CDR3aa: CASSQGGRADGELFF
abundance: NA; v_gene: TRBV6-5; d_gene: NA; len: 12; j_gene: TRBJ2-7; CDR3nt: TGTGCCAGCACCTCCGGCGGCTACGAGCAGTACTTC; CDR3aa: CASTSGGYEQYF
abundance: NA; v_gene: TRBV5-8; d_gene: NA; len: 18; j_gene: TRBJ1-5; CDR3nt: TGTGCCAGCAGCTTGGGGGGGGGCGGACATCTTAGCAATCAGCCCCAGCATTTT; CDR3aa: CASSLGGGGHLSNQPQHF
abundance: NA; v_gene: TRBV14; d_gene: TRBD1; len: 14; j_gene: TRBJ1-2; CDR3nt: TGTGCCAGCAGCCTGGCCGGGACAGGGAACGGCTACACCTTC; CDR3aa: CASSLAGTGNGYTF
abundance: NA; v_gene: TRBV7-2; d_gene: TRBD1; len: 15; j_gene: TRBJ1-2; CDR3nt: TGTGCCAGCAGCACAAGACAGGGATCCGACTATGGCTACACCTTC; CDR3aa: CASSTRQGSDYGYTF
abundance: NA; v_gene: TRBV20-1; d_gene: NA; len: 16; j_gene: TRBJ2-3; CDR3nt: TGCAGTGCTAGTGTGAGGCGGGGCTCCGGCACAGATACGCAGTATTTT; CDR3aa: CSASVRRGSGTDTQYF
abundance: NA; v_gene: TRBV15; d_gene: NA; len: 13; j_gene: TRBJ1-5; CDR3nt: TGTGCCACCAGCGCGAGCCGGGATCAGCCCCAGCATTTT; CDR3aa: CATSASRDQPQHF
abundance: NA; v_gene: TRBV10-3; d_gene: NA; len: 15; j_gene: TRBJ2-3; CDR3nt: TGTGCCATCAGTGTGGGGGGGGCAAGCACAGATACGCAGTATTTT; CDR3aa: CAISVGGASTDTQYF
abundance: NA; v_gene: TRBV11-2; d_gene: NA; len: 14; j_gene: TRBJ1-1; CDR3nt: TGTGCCAGCAGCTCTCAGTCGTCTGGTACTGAAGCTTTCTTT; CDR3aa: CASSSQSSGTEAFF
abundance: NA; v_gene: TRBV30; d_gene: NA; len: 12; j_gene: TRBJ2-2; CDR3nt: TGTGCCTGGAGTCCGGGCACCGGGGAGCTGTTTTTT; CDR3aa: CAWSPGTGELFF
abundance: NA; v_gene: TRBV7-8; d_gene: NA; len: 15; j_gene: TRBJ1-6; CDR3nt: TGTGCCAGCAGCTTAGGTCAGGACAATAATTCACCCCTCCACTTT; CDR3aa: CASSLGQDNNSPLHF
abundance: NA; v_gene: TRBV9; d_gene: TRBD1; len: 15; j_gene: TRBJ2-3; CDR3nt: TGTGCCAGCAGCGGGGGACAGGGGATACCAGATACGCAGTATTTT; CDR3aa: CASSGGQGIPDTQYF
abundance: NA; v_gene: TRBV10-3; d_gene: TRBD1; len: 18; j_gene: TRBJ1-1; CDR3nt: TGTGCCATCAGCGCGACGGGGACAGGAGCAATATCAAACACTGAAGCTTTCTTT; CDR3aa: CAISATGTGAISNTEAFF
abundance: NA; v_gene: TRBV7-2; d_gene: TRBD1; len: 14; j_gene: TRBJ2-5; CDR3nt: TGTGCCAGCAGCTTGGGACAGTACCAAGAGACCCAGTACTTC; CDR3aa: CASSLGQYQETQYF
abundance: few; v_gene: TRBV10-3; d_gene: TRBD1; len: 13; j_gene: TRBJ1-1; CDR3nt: TGTGCCGCCTCGGGACAGATGAACACTGAAGCTTTCTTT; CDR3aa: CAASGQMNTEAFF
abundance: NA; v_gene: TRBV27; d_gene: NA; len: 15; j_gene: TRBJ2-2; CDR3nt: TGTGCCAGCAGGACCCCGGACCCGCGGGCCGGGGAGCTGTTTTTT; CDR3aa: CASRTPDPRAGELFF
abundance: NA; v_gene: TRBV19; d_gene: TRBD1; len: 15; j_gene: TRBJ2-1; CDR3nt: TGTGCCAGTAGTCCGAGGGGGACAGGGGATAGTGAGCAGTTCTTC; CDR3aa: CASSPRGTGDSEQFF
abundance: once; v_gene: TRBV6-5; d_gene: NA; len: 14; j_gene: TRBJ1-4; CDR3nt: TGTGCCAGCAGGCAGACGGGTCGGGTTGAAAAACTGTTTTTT; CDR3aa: CASRQTGRVEKLFF
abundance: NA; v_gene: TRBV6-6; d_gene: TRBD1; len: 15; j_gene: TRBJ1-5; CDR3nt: TGTGCCAGCAGTCTCGACAGGGGGATCAATCAGCCCCAGCATTTT; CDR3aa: CASSLDRGINQPQHF
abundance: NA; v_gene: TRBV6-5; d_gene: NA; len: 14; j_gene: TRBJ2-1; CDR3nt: TGTGCCAGCAGCCCCCCCGGACAGAACGGTGAGCAGTTCTTC; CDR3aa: CASSPPGQNGEQFF
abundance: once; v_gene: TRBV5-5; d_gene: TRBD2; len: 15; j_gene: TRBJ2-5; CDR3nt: TGTGCCAGCACCACCGGGGAGGGTAGACAAGAGACCCAGTACTTC; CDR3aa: CASTTGEGRQETQYF
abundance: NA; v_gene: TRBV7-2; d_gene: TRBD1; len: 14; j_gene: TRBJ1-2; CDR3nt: TGTGCCAGCAGCTTAGGTTGGAGGGGGCGAGGCTACACCTTC; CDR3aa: CASSLGWRGRGYTF
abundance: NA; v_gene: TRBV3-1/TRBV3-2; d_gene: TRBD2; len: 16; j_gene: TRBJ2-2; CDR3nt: TGTGCCAGCAGCCAAAAAGCGGGAGGGAGTACCGGGGAGCTGTTTTTT; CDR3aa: CASSQKAGGSTGELFF
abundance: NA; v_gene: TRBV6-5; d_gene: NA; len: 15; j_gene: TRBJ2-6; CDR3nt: TGTGCCAGCAGGAACAGGGCAACTGGGGCCAACGTCCTGACTTTC; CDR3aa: CASRNRATGANVLTF
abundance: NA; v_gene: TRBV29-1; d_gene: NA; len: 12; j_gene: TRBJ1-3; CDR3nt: TGCAGCACACAGGGCTCGGGAAACACCATATATTTT; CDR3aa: CSTQGSGNTIYF
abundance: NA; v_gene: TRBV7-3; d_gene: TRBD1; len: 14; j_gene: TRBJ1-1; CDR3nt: TGTGCCAGCAGGGTAGACAGGGAGAGCACTGAAGCTTTCTTT; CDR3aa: CASRVDRESTEAFF
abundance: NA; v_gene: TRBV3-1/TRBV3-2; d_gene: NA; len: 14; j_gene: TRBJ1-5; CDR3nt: TGTGCCAGCAGCCCCGGGACACAAAATCAGCCCCAGCATTTT; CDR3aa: CASSPGTQNQPQHF
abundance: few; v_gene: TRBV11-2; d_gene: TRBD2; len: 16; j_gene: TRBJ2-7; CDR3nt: TGTGCCAGCAGCTTAGGGCTAGCGGGAGGTATATACGAGCAGTACTTC; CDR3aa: CASSLGLAGGIYEQYF
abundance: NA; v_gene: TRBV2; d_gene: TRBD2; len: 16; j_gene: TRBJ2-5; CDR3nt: TGTGCCAGCATGGACAAGGCCCTAGCGGGGGGGCTGACCCAGTACTTC; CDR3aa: CASMDKALAGGLTQYF
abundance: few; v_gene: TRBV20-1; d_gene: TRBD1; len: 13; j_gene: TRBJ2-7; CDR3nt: TGCAGTGCTAGTGTGGGACAGGCCTACGAGCAGTACTTC; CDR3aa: CSASVGQAYEQYF
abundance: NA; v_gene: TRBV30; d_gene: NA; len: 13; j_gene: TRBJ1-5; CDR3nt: TGTGCCTGGAGTGGAGGGTTTGGTCAGCCCCAGCATTTT; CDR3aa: CAWSGGFGQPQHF
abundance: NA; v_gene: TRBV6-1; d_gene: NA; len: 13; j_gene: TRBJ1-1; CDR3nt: TGTGCCAGCAGTGAACAGTATAACACTGAAGCTTTCTTT; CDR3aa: CASSEQYNTEAFF
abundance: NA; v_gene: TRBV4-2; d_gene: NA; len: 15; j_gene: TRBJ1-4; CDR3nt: TGTGCCAGCAGCCTCAGGGGAGGGGAGGGTGAAAAACTGTTTTTT; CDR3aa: CASSLRGGEGEKLFF
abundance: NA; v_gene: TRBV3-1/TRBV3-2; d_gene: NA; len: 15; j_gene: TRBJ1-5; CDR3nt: TGTGCCAGCAGCCACACAGGGATGGGGAATCAGCCCCAGCATTTT; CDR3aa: CASSHTGMGNQPQHF
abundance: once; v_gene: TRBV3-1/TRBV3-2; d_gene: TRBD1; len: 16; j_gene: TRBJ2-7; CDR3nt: TGTGCCAGCAGCAGACTCGGGACAGGGGGCTCCTACGAGCAGTACTTC; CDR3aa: CASSRLGTGGSYEQYF
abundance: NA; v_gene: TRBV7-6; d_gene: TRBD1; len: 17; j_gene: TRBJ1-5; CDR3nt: TGTGCCAGCACCTACCAGACAGGGCGGGATAGCAATCAGCCCCAGCATTTT; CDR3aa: CASTYQTGRDSNQPQHF
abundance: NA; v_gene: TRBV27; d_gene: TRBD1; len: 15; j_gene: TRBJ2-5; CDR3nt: TGTGCCAGCAGCCAACAGGGGTCGCCACGAGAGACCCAGTACTTC; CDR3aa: CASSQQGSPRETQYF